Presented here are 3 T cell receptor beta chains from one specimen sequenced in a study of T-cell reconstitution after alpha-beta-depleted transplantation in children. Unique molecular identifiers were used to barcode this TCRbeta library. TCRdb re-called the PCR reads through MiXCR, storing one row per CDR3 protein. The table includes around 200,000 distinct CDR3 sequences, approximately 10% detected once. Sequenced here: PBMCs from the stem cell graft donor, sampled from the stem cell graft. Receptor source: a human donor who donated a stem cell graft to a child with acute lymphoblastic leukemia.

In its sample, this clonotype was seen many times. V and J are TRBV7-2 and TRBJ1-1; 9 positions agree with TRBD1. This CDR3 region has 17 residues. Germline V gene lookup returns CDR1 SGHTA and CDR2 FQGNSA. Germline trimming cut 5 bases from V and 4 bases from J; bases unmatched to any gene: 14. The CDR3 DNA reads TGTGCCAGCAGCCTTTTACCCCCACAGGGGGCCGGCACTGAAGCTTTCTTT. This codes for CASSLLPPQGAGTEAFF.

This clonotype was seen only a few times. J is TRBJ2-7 and V is TRBV20-1; D remains unclear. CDR1 and CDR2 from the germline V gene are DFQATT and SNEGSKA (reference sequence). This CDR3 spans 11 amino acids. V gave up 1 base and J gave up 2 bases, with 3 bases separating them. The CDR3 sequence: CSARVTYEQYF. The CDR3 nucleotides are TGCAGTGCTAGAGTTACCTACGAGCAGTACTTC.

There are a few counts of this clonotype. V usage is TRBV11-2 and J usage is TRBJ2-3; TRBD2 might be the D (5 bases). Per the germline V gene, CDR1 is SGHAT and CDR2 is FQNNGV. The CDR3 has 20 amino acids. The V and J ends lost 0 bases and 4 bases respectively, with 26 bases between them. This chain's CDR3 is CASSLESGLAGRPRPDTQYF. The CDR3 bases are TGTGCCAGCAGCTTAGAGTCCGGGCTGGCGGGTAGACCGAGACCAGATACGCAGTATTTT.